The 11 T cell receptor beta chains in this list originate from one sample, sequenced in a study of human T cells and chemical hapten exposure (dated by TCRdb to 2020 to 2022). The library was produced with RACE. Sequenced on a NextSeq 500. The public sequencing data were trimmed at Q25 with fastp and processed into clonotypes with MiXCR by TCRdb, which kept only in-frame beta chains. Each record represents a unique CDR3 protein, reported with the most common genes and DNA among its rows. For this sample the table gives more than 250,000 distinct CDR3 sequences, of which about 9% were detected only once. The ten largest clones add up to over 2% of the sample. According to the study, the label for this sample's time point signals: pre-sensitization, week 0. Taken with the paper, the label for treatment or condition translates to: therapeutic diphenylcyclopropenone sensitization with weekly scalp DPC.

Sequenced material: whole blood, taken in connection with sensitization to the hapten diphenylcyclopropenone (DPC). The source of these receptors is a woman in her thirties or forties with alopecia areata. Some clones in this sample may be carry-over from other donors' samples.

Concerning this clonotype itself: An end of the junction does not agree with germline; a read error may underlie this. DNA of the CDR3: TGTGCCAGCAGCTTATATTCTAGCGGATACACCGGGGAGCTGTTATTT. Amino acids: CASSLYSSGYTGELLF. The V and J genes are TRBV7-2 and TRBJ2-2, with 7 bases aligning to TRBD2. Germline V gene sequence: CDR1 SGHTA, CDR2 FQGNSA. This CDR3 is built from 16 residues.

Only a few counts were recorded for this clonotype. V gene TRBV12-3 or TRBV12-4 combines with J gene TRBJ2-2, with 10 bases identical to TRBD2. This CDR3 is 19 amino acids long. Losses at the gene ends were 2 bases for V and 3 bases for J; bases not matched to a gene: 12. CDR3 residues: CASSLWASGSGQDTGELFF. Here the CDR3 DNA reads TGTGCCAGCAGTTTATGGGCTAGCGGGAGCGGTCAGGACACCGGGGAGCTGTTTTTT.

The chain is built from TRBV2 and TRBJ1-1; D uncertain. This CDR3 is 14 amino acids long. V was pared by 5 bases and J by 0 bases, with 10 bases between. Germline CDR1 and CDR2: SNHLY and FYNNEI. The CDR3 loop is CASSPITVNTEAFF. For the CDR3, the DNA is TGTGCCAGCAGTCCTATTACTGTGAACACTGAAGCTTTCTTT.

The sample holds a few counts of this clonotype. The chain uses TRBV20-1 and TRBJ2-1; weak D call: TRBD1 (6 bases). Trimming removed 4 bases from V and 0 bases from J, with 16 bases in between. Looked up from germline, CDR1 is DFQATT and CDR2 is SNEGSKA (reference sequence). CDR3 length: 16 residues. In DNA form, the CDR3 reads TGCAGTGCTACTCAGACACAGGGTACCTCCTACAATGAGCAGTTCTTC. Protein sequence: CSATQTQGTSYNEQFF.

This clonotype showed up just a few times. The chain couples TRBV9 to TRBJ2-5; 15 positions match TRBD2. CDR3 length: 18 residues. The trim removed 2 bases at V and 7 bases at J, leaving 12 bases unmatched. Per germline, CDR1 SGDLS and CDR2 YYNGEE. CDR3 sequence reads: CASSVLTGTSGGLVTQYF. The CDR3 DNA reads as TGTGCCAGCAGCGTTCTAACCGGGACTAGCGGGGGGCTAGTGACCCAGTACTTC.

This clonotype showed up just a few times. The CDR3 sequence: CASSFPNYNEQFF. CDR3 coding DNA: TGTGCCAGCAGCTTTCCCAATTACAATGAGCAGTTCTTC. V is TRBV7-6 and J is TRBJ2-1; D gene unclear. V lost 3 bases, J lost 4 bases, and 7 bases lay in between. Germline V CDR1 and CDR2: SGHVS, FNYEAQ. The CDR3 length is 13 residues.

This clonotype was detected ten times or more. The rearrangement links TRBV2 to TRBJ2-7; 11 bases are a match to TRBD2. Germline V lookup: CDR1 SNHLY, CDR2 FYNNEI. J gave up 0 bases and V 4 bases, and 17 bases lay outside the gene matches. CDR3 size: 20 residues. The CDR3 spells CASSASPGGTSGLSSYEQYF. In nucleotides, the CDR3 is TGTGCCAGCAGTGCCTCCCCAGGGGGGACTAGCGGTTTAAGCTCCTACGAGCAGTACTTC.

The table lists this clonotype with many counts. V gene TRBV2 combines with J gene TRBJ1-1; no definite D call. The germline V gene has CDR1 SNHLY and CDR2 FYNNEI. The V end was cut by 3 bases, the J end by 4 bases, with 9 bases between. The CDR3 spans 13 residues. The CDR3 bases are TGTGCCAGCAGTGATAGAGGGTTCACTGAAGCTTTCTTT. Its translation: CASSDRGFTEAFF.

The V and J genes are TRBV28 and TRBJ1-2, with TRBD1 identical over 11 bases. The CDR3 length is 13 residues. Germline V gene lookup returns CDR1 MDHEN and CDR2 SYDVKM. The V segment lost 6 bases and the J segment 10 bases; nucleotides outside the gene matches: 7. CDR3 in DNA: TGTGCCAGCAGACATCCGGGACAGGGGGACTACACCTTC. Protein: CASRHPGQGDYTF.

Comments on this clonotype: At one end, the junction sequence differs from germline, possibly due to a read error. V is TRBV10-2 and J is TRBJ2-6, with 7 bases fitting TRBD1. CDR1 is WSHSY, CDR2 SAAADI, per germline. The CDR3 runs 19 residues. DNA of the CDR3: TGCGCCAGCAGTGACCATGTCGGCAGGGGGATCTCTGGGGCCAACATCCTGACTTTC. Protein: CASSDHVGRGISGANILTF.

This clonotype has just a few counts. This sequence joins TRBV20-1 and TRBJ2-7; D is uncertain. The CDR3 extends over 14 amino acids. The germline V gene has CDR1 DFQATT and CDR2 SNEGSKA (reference sequence). V was pared by 4 bases and J by 0 bases, with 13 bases between. CDR3 residues: CSAIPTTRSYEQYF. The CDR3 DNA is TGCAGTGCTATCCCTACGACACGCTCCTACGAGCAGTACTTC.